Listed here are 26 T cell receptor beta chains from one sample, sequenced in a study of CD8 T cells in ankylosing spondylitis (dated by TCRdb to 2016 to 2017). Findings and caveats that apply to the study as a whole: Blood from ankylosing spondylitis patients appeared to be characterized by a TCR beta motif made up of seven or eight highly homologous amino acid variants.

Library preparation was by 5' RACE. Reads for this sample came from an Illumina HiSeq 2500. The public sequencing data were trimmed at Q25 with fastp and processed into clonotypes with MiXCR by TCRdb, which kept only in-frame beta chains. Every CDR3 protein is listed once, alongside the most common genes and DNA of its rows. For this sample the table gives 400,000 or so distinct CDR3 sequences, of which around 26% were detected only once. Clones ranked in the top ten supply 0.89% of the sample. Antigens for these TCRs are unknown. Sequences were obtained from blood, either unsorted or a sorted T cell fraction (not recorded which). The receptors come from a male donor with ankylosing spondylitis.

This clonotype was seen a few times. J is TRBJ2-1 and V is TRBV11-2; tentatively, D is TRBD2 (6 bases). Trimming removed 1 base at V and 10 bases at J, with 14 bases between. Germline values: CDR1 SGHAT, CDR2 FQNNGV. This CDR3 is built from 14 residues. CDR3 in amino acids: CASSLGAVAGEQFF. In nucleotides, the CDR3 is TGTGCCAGCAGCTTAGGGGCCGTTGCGGGGGAGCAGTTCTTC.

This clonotype was counted between two and nine times. The chain recombines TRBV5-1 with TRBJ2-3; tentatively, D is TRBD1 (5 bases). Trimming cost V 0 bases and J 2 bases, with 10 bases left between them. Germline lookup yields CDR1 SGHRS and CDR2 YFSETQ. This CDR3 is 15 amino acids long. This CDR3 reads CASSLDRSYTDTQYF. The CDR3 DNA follows: TGCGCCAGCAGCTTGGACAGGAGTTACACAGATACGCAGTATTTT.

Only a few counts were recorded for this clonotype. J is TRBJ2-5 and V is TRBV7-9; maybe TRBD2 (6 bases). The CDR3 contains 15 residues. With 3 bases removed from V and 5 bases from J, the gap between germline ends came to 16 bases. Germline V gene lookup returns CDR1 SEHNR and CDR2 FQNEAQ (reference sequence). The DNA for the CDR3 is TGTGCCAGCAGCTTTGTCCGGAGGGATTGGGAGACCCAGTACTTC. Translation: CASSFVRRDWETQYF.

This clonotype was seen only a few times. The V gene is TRBV7-9, the J gene TRBJ1-1; no reliable D call. Trimming stripped 5 bases from V and 1 base from J, with 17 bases between. Germline V gene sequence: CDR1 SEHNR, CDR2 FQNEAQ (reference sequence). The CDR3 spans 16 residues. The CDR3 loop reads CASSPGYLNANTEAFF. CDR3 bases: TGTGCCAGCAGCCCTGGATATTTAAATGCGAACACTGAAGCTTTCTTT.

The J gene is TRBJ2-7, the V gene TRBV20-1; 13 nucleotides match TRBD2. There are 15 residues in the CDR3. The V gene end was trimmed by 6 bases and the J gene end by 6 bases; junction bases not matched to a gene: 11. CDR1 is DFQATT and CDR2 is SNEGSKA in the germline V gene (reference sequence). The CDR3 sequence: CSAGTSGNSASEQYF. Here the CDR3 DNA reads TGCAGTGCAGGGACTAGCGGGAATTCCGCGAGCGAGCAGTACTTC.

This clonotype was counted only a few times. The chain combines TRBV5-1 with TRBJ1-1; D gene uncertain. Germline V gene data show CDR1 as SGHRS and CDR2 as YFSETQ. This CDR3 region has 16 residues. Trimming took 0 bases from V and 4 from J, leaving 16 bases between them. The CDR3, as DNA: TGCGCCAGCAGCTTGGTGCAGTTAACATTGGGCACTGAAGCTTTCTTT. It translates to CASSLVQLTLGTEAFF.

The V gene is TRBV7-2, the J gene TRBJ2-7; TRBD2 matches 7 bases. Trimming cost V 6 bases and J 0 bases; bases outside gene matches: 8. The CDR3 is 15 residues long. Germline CDR1 reads SGHTA; CDR2 reads FQGNSA. CDR3: CASSRTRALSYEQYF. CDR3 DNA sequence: TGTGCCAGCAGTCGGACTAGAGCCCTCTCCTACGAGCAGTACTTC.

This clonotype was recorded many times. V is TRBV11-2 and J is TRBJ2-1; the D gene could be TRBD1 or TRBD2 (5 bases each). Germline lookup yields CDR1 SGHAT and CDR2 FQNNGV. Trimming pared 4 bases from V and 9 bases from J, leaving 16 bases between. The CDR3 totals 14 residues. The CDR3: CASSWDLGVGEQFF. The CDR3 coding sequence is TGTGCCAGCAGCTGGGATTTGGGGGTAGGTGAGCAGTTCTTC.

V gene TRBV3-1 combines with J gene TRBJ1-6, with D possibly matching TRBD1 (6 bases). Germline assignment: CDR1 LGHDT and CDR2 YNNKEL (reference sequence). There are 18 residues in the CDR3. V shed 0 bases and J shed 4 bases, with 16 bases lying between them. The CDR3 DNA sequence: TGTGCCAGCAGCCAAGATCCGCGACGTCAGGGGTATAATTCACCCCTCCACTTT. Translating it yields CASSQDPRRQGYNSPLHF. Based on the CDR3 plus reference TRBV3-1 and TRBJ1-6, the full variable domain is DTAVSQTPKYLVTQMGNDKSIKCEQNLGHDTMYWYKQDSKKFLKIMFSYNNKELIINETVPNRFSPKSPDKAHLNLHINSLELGDSAVYFCASSQDPRRQGYNSPLHFGNGTRLTVT.

The chain carries TRBV4-2 and TRBJ2-7; the D gene could be TRBD1 or TRBD2 (5 bases each). The CDR3 is made up of 14 amino acids. The germline V and J ends were trimmed by 1 base and 3 bases, with 10 bases remaining between them. Germline-derived CDR1 and CDR2 are LGHNA and YNFKEQ. The CDR3 reads CASSQARDGYEQYF. In DNA, the CDR3 is TGTGCCAGCAGCCAAGCCAGGGACGGCTACGAGCAGTACTTC.

This clonotype was observed a handful of times. The V gene is TRBV20-1, the J gene TRBJ2-1, with TRBD2 identical over 8 bases. The trim removed 6 bases at V and 6 bases at J, leaving 10 bases unmatched. CDR1 is DFQATT, CDR2 SNEGSKA, per germline (reference sequence). This CDR3 is built from 14 residues. CDR3 DNA sequence: TGCAGTGCCGGCTCGACTAGCGCATTCAATGAGCAGTTCTTC. Its protein product is CSAGSTSAFNEQFF.

The rearrangement links TRBV24-1 to TRBJ1-1, with D perhaps matching TRBD1 (6 bases). This CDR3 spans 14 amino acids. Germline V CDR1 and CDR2: KGHDR, SFDVKD. Trimming pared 6 bases from V and 3 bases from J, leaving 13 bases between. The CDR3 reads CATSQGRGDTEAFF. In DNA form, the CDR3 reads TGTGCCACCAGTCAGGGCAGGGGAGACACTGAAGCTTTCTTT.

In this sample, this clonotype turned up a few times. The V and J genes are TRBV24-1 and TRBJ1-5; D is perhaps TRBD1 (5 bases). Germline loops: CDR1 KGHDR, CDR2 SFDVKD. Trimming left V 7 bases short and J 6 bases short, with 15 bases between. The CDR3 sequence is 14 residues long. The CDR3 DNA reads as TGTGCCACCAGGGATACAGGACCTAGTCAGCCCCAGCATTTT. Its protein is CATRDTGPSQPQHF.

This clonotype was detected only a few times. The V and J genes are TRBV12-3 or TRBV12-4 and TRBJ2-3, with D tentatively TRBD2 (5 bases). V lost 8 bases to trimming and J lost 5 bases, with 11 bases between them. The CDR3 extends over 12 amino acids. CDR3 coding DNA: TGTGCCAGCGGGAGAAATATAGATACGCAGTATTTT. Translation gives CASGRNIDTQYF.

The chain carries TRBV4-2 and TRBJ2-1, with D perhaps TRBD2 (6 bases). The germline V and J ends were trimmed by 4 bases and 6 bases, with 19 bases remaining between them. This CDR3 has 16 residues. Germline assignment: CDR1 LGHNA and CDR2 YNFKEQ. The CDR3 coding sequence is TGTGCCAGCAGCCCAGGAGAGACTAGGATCTCCAATGAGCAGTTCTTC. It codes for CASSPGETRISNEQFF.

The rearrangement uses TRBV11-2 and TRBJ1-4; D is uncertain. Per the germline V gene, CDR1 is SGHAT and CDR2 is FQNNGV. V was pared by 0 bases and J by 4 bases, with 9 bases between. This CDR3 comprises 15 residues. The CDR3, as DNA: TGTGCCAGCAGCTTAGATCTGGCAGATAATGAAAAACTGTTTTTT. Its translation is CASSLDLADNEKLFF.

This clonotype was counted between two and nine times. V gene TRBV7-2 combines with J gene TRBJ1-1, with TRBD1 identical over 7 bases. CDR1 and CDR2 from the germline V gene are SGHTA and FQGNSA. CDR3 length equals 15 residues. V was pared by 3 bases and J by 1 base, with 5 bases of the junction left unmatched. CDR3 sequence reads: CASSFSQGGNTEAFF. The CDR3 nucleotides read TGTGCCAGCAGCTTTAGTCAGGGGGGGAACACTGAAGCTTTCTTT.

The chain employs TRBV20-1 and TRBJ1-5; D gene ambiguous. The germline gives CDR1 DFQATT, CDR2 SNEGSKA (reference sequence). The CDR3 has 13 residues. V dropped 0 bases and J dropped 2 bases, with 5 bases sitting between them. The CDR3: CSARDVGNQPQHF. For the CDR3, the DNA is TGCAGTGCTAGAGATGTTGGCAATCAGCCCCAGCATTTT.

This clonotype has just a few counts. The chain couples TRBV24-1 to TRBJ2-1; weak D call: TRBD2 (6 bases). This CDR3 contains 14 residues. Trimming took 7 bases from V and 3 from J, leaving 12 bases between them. Germline V gene data show CDR1 as KGHDR and CDR2 as SFDVKD. The CDR3 reads CATSPTDYYNEQFF. The CDR3 nucleotides read TGTGCCACCAGCCCTACGGACTACTACAATGAGCAGTTCTTC.

This chain joins TRBV24-1 and TRBJ2-1; 7 positions agree with TRBD1. There are 16 residues in the CDR3. With V trimmed by 2 bases and J by 3 bases, 6 bases remained unmatched. Looked up from germline, CDR1 is KGHDR and CDR2 is SFDVKD. This CDR3 reads CATSDSSGGNYNEQFF. CDR3 in DNA: TGTGCCACCAGTGATTCCTCAGGGGGTAACTACAATGAGCAGTTCTTC.

This rearrangement joins TRBV29-1 to TRBJ1-3; the D is unclear. Trimming pared 6 bases from V and 0 bases from J, leaving 9 bases between. The length of the CDR3 is 13 residues. The germline V gene has CDR1 SQVTM and CDR2 ANQGSEA. The CDR3 here is CSVTPTSGNTIYF. Here the CDR3 DNA reads TGCAGCGTCACACCGACCTCTGGAAACACCATATATTTT.

This clonotype was counted only a few times. V gene TRBV5-6 combines with J gene TRBJ2-5; 7 bases align to TRBD1. Germline-derived CDR1 and CDR2 are SGHDT and YYEEEE. The CDR3 is 14 amino acids. Trimming removed 3 bases from V and 1 base from J; junction bases left unmatched: 3. CDR3 nucleotides: TGTGCCAGCAGCTGGGGACAGTTCCAAGAGACCCAGTACTTC. Translated, it gives CASSWGQFQETQYF.

Only a few counts were recorded for this clonotype. The rearrangement links TRBV20-1 to TRBJ2-3; 10 nucleotides agree with TRBD2. The CDR3 is 14 amino acids. Per germline, CDR1 DFQATT and CDR2 SNEGSKA (reference sequence). Trimming at V came to 6 bases and at J to 3 bases, leaving 6 bases not matched to a gene. The chain's CDR3 is CSARPLAGTDTQYF. The CDR3 DNA is TGCAGTGCCCGCCCACTAGCGGGGACAGATACGCAGTATTTT.

J is TRBJ2-7 and V is TRBV5-1, with D unclear. The CDR3 covers 13 residues. V lost 3 bases and J 2 bases, leaving 9 bases between the germline ends. Looked up from germline, CDR1 is SGHRS and CDR2 is YFSETQ. This CDR3 reads CASSSAPPYEQYF. Written as DNA, the CDR3 is TGCGCCAGCAGCTCGGCTCCTCCCTACGAGCAGTACTTC.

This clonotype occurred a few times. V usage is TRBV12-3 or TRBV12-4 and J usage is TRBJ1-5; 7 nucleotides align to TRBD1. The ends lost 9 bases at V and 4 bases at J; junction bases unmatched: 9. CDR3 length: 14 amino acids. The CDR3 reads CASTYGQANQPQHF. The CDR3 nucleotides are TGTGCCAGTACCTATGGACAGGCGAATCAGCCCCAGCATTTT.

This clonotype was detected many times. In DNA form, the CDR3 reads TGTGCCATCAGCCCCACAGGGGAAGAAGGTGGCTACACCTTC. Residues: CAISPTGEEGGYTF. J is TRBJ1-2 and V is TRBV10-3; 7 nucleotides line up with TRBD1. The germline gives CDR1 ENHRY, CDR2 SYGVKD. This CDR3 region has 14 residues. After removal of 6 bases from V and 7 bases from J, the junction contained 11 bases not matched to a gene.